These T cell receptor beta chains were read from a single sample in a study of shared clonotypes between healthy human individuals. Generated by immunoSEQ multiplex PCR, the TCRdb table keeps only in-frame clones and is missing some. The sample lists about 700,000 clones, 90% to 95% occurring once. Sequenced input: naive CD8+ T cells sorted from blood. All receptors come from a man aged 25-45 years in good health. Both conserved end residues are part of each CDR3. The D gene is left open where the match is weak. Size is omitted from some rows. Given values are once, few, many or a class for expanded clones.

abundance	d_gene	v_gene	j_gene	CDR3nt	CDR3aa
NA	NA	TRBV28	TRBJ2-1	TGTGCCAGTTTACTCGACAGGAGCTCCTACAATGAGCAGTTCTTC	CASLLDRSSYNEQFF
once	TRBD1	TRBV19	TRBJ1-4	TGTGCCAGTGTCGACTCACGGGGACAGCCCTCAACTAATGAAAAACTGTTTTTT	CASVDSRGQPSTNEKLFF
NA	NA	TRBV4-2	TRBJ2-7	TGTGCCAGCAGCCAAAACAGGGGACTTTACTACGAGCAGTACTTC	CASSQNRGLYYEQYF
NA	TRBD2	TRBV4-3	TRBJ2-5	TGCGCCAGCAGACCCGGCTTGAGCGGGAGGGCCTCGGAGACCCAGTACTTC	CASRPGLSGRASETQYF
NA	TRBD1	TRBV25-1	TRBJ2-7	TGTGCCAGCAGTGAGGGACAGTACCGGGACTCCTACGAGCAGTACTTC	CASSEGQYRDSYEQYF
many	NA	TRBV27	TRBJ2-1	TGTGCCAGCAACCTACCGGGACTGGAGCAGTTCTTC	CASNLPGLEQFF
NA	TRBD2	TRBV5-4	TRBJ2-7	TGTGCCAGCAGCTTGATAGCGGGAGGCGCCTACGAGCAGTACTTC	CASSLIAGGAYEQYF
NA	NA	TRBV7-2	TRBJ2-7	TGTGCCAGCAGCAACCCTCGGCGGGGAACCTACGAGCAGTACTTC	CASSNPRRGTYEQYF
NA	TRBD1	TRBV7-9	TRBJ1-1	TGTGCCAGCAGCATACGACAGGGATCGAACACTGAAGCTTTCTTT	CASSIRQGSNTEAFF
NA	NA	TRBV27	TRBJ2-2	TGTGCCAGCAGTTGGGGTAGCGGAACCGGGGAGCTGTTTTTT	CASSWGSGTGELFF
NA	NA	TRBV6-6	TRBJ1-5	TGTGCCAGCAGTTACGGGAGCAATCAGCCCCAGCATTTT	CASSYGSNQPQHF
NA	NA	TRBV2	TRBJ2-1	TGTGCCAGCAGTGCCACCCGGGACTGGATTTACAATGAGCAGTTCTTC	CASSATRDWIYNEQFF
many	NA	TRBV19	TRBJ1-1	TGTGCCAGTAGTATACAGGGGTGGTCTGAAGCTTTCTTT	CASSIQGWSEAFF
NA	TRBD1	TRBV29-1	TRBJ1-2	TGCAGCGTTGTCCCATTTGTGACAGGGGAAAGCTATGGCTACACCTTC	CSVVPFVTGESYGYTF
NA	TRBD2	TRBV7-8	TRBJ2-1	TGTGCCAGCAGCCTCCGGTCTAGCGGTTTCTATGAGCAGTTCTTC	CASSLRSSGFYEQFF
NA	NA	TRBV18	TRBJ2-7	TGTGCCAGCTCACCAGACAGGTCGATCTACGAGCAGTACTTC	CASSPDRSIYEQYF
NA	NA	TRBV7-6	TRBJ1-4	TGTGCCAGCAGCCAAACTCTGGTACATAATGAAAAACTGTTTTTT	CASSQTLVHNEKLFF
many	TRBD1	TRBV6-5	TRBJ2-1	TGTGCCAGCAGTTTGGACAGGGGTGGAGAGCAGTTCTTC	CASSLDRGGEQFF
NA	NA	TRBV5-5	TRBJ2-1	TGTGCCAGCAGCGCCGGGTCCTACGGTGAGCAGTTCTTC	CASSAGSYGEQFF
NA	NA	TRBV27	TRBJ2-7	TGTGCCTCGAGCTGGCGGGGCTACTCCTACGAGCAGTACTTC	CASSWRGYSYEQYF
few	TRBD1	TRBV9	TRBJ1-2	TGTGCCAGCCGGACAGGAAACGGCTACACCTTC	CASRTGNGYTF
NA	NA	TRBV5-5	TRBJ1-5	TGTGCCAGCAGCTTATGGCAGAGTGACAATCAGCCCCAGCATTTT	CASSLWQSDNQPQHF
NA	NA	TRBV2	TRBJ2-7	TGTGCCAGCAGTGATGGAGCGCAGTACTTC	CASSDGAQYF
NA	NA	TRBV5-1	TRBJ2-1	TGCGCCAGCAGCTTGGGAGAGTACAATGAGCAGTTCTTC	CASSLGEYNEQFF
NA	TRBD2	TRBV29-1	TRBJ2-2	TGCAGCGTTTGGACTAGCGGGAGAGGGGAGCTGTTTTTT	CSVWTSGRGELFF
NA	NA	TRBV27	TRBJ2-1	TGTGCCAGCAGTTTTTTTCCCTACAATGAGCAGTTCTTC	CASSFFPYNEQFF
NA	NA	TRBV7-9	TRBJ2-7	TGTGCCAGCAGCCCGCTCTCCGACGAGCAGTACTTC	CASSPLSDEQYF
many	NA	TRBV6-1	TRBJ2-1	TGTGCCAGCAGTGGACGACACAGCAATGAGCAGTTCTTC	CASSGRHSNEQFF
NA	NA	TRBV30	TRBJ2-2	TGTGCCTGGAGTACAGGGTCGAACACCGGGGAGCTGTTTTTT	CAWSTGSNTGELFF
NA	NA	TRBV2	TRBJ1-2	TGTGCCAGCAGTGAATCGCAGCCGATCGGCGGCCTCTATGGCTACACCTTC	CASSESQPIGGLYGYTF
once	TRBD2	TRBV4-2	TRBJ2-7	TGTGCCAGCAGCCCCGGGACTAGCGGGACCACCAGGAACGAGCAGTACTTC	CASSPGTSGTTRNEQYF
NA	TRBD2	TRBV7-8	TRBJ2-7	TGTGCCAGCAGCTCGAGACTACGACTAGCGGGAGGGCGCTCCTACGAGCAGTACTTC	CASSSRLRLAGGRSYEQYF
NA	TRBD1	TRBV7-9	TRBJ1-1	TGTGCCAGCAGCACCAGACAGGGGGCCATCAACACTGAAGCTTTCTTT	CASSTRQGAINTEAFF
NA	NA	TRBV13	TRBJ2-1	TGTGCCAGCAGCTTAGGTGCAGGGCCGGGGGAGTTCTTC	CASSLGAGPGEFF
NA	NA	TRBV7-9	TRBJ2-1	TGTGCCAGCAGACCAAAGGGCAATCCCTACAATGAGCAGTTCTTC	CASRPKGNPYNEQFF
NA	NA	TRBV6-1	TRBJ1-3	TGTGCCAGCAGTGAAGCTCCAGGTACTGGAAACACCATATATTTT	CASSEAPGTGNTIYF
NA	NA	TRBV25-1	TRBJ1-1	TGTGCCAGCAGTGTGGGAGCGGGTCCCAATGCCCTGAACACTGAAGCTTTCTTT	CASSVGAGPNALNTEAFF
NA	TRBD1	TRBV15	TRBJ1-2	TGTGCCACCAGCAGAGCAACCGGGACAGATAACTATGGCTACACCTTC	CATSRATGTDNYGYTF
NA	NA	TRBV27	TRBJ1-1	TGTGCCAGCAACCCTAGCAGCATTCCCATGAACACTGAAGCTTTCTTT	CASNPSSIPMNTEAFF
NA	NA	TRBV30	TRBJ2-2	TGTGCCTGGAGCACAGTCTACACCGGGGAGCTGTTTTTT	CAWSTVYTGELFF
NA	TRBD1	TRBV7-9	TRBJ2-1	TGTGCCAGCAGCTTTCCGGGACAGGGCCCGGATGAGCAGTTCTTC	CASSFPGQGPDEQFF
NA	TRBD2	TRBV7-2	TRBJ2-7	TGTGCCAGCAGCATATATGGGGGGGGTTCCTACGAGCAGTACTTC	CASSIYGGGSYEQYF
NA	TRBD1	TRBV7-6	TRBJ1-1	TGTGCCAGCAGCTTACAGGGGGAAGGCACTGAAGCTTTCTTT	CASSLQGEGTEAFF
NA	NA	TRBV28	TRBJ2-1	TGTGCCAGCAGTTTCTCCAAGGTTGTAGTTTCCTCCTACAATGAGCAGTTCTTC	CASSFSKVVVSSYNEQFF
NA	NA	TRBV7-9	TRBJ1-1	TGTGCCAGCAGCTTAGGTCTTGGGGGGAACACTGAAGCTTTCTTT	CASSLGLGGNTEAFF
many	TRBD2	TRBV4-2	TRBJ2-5	TGTGCCAGCAGCCAAGGGGGACTAGCGGGACCGCAAGAGACCCAGTACTTC	CASSQGGLAGPQETQYF